This TCR beta chain stems from a study of blood T cell repertoires in COVID-19. Study at large: Sample material is recorded as cDNA or gDNA derived from T cells, B-cell-depleted T cells, or PBMCs.

Germline CDR1 reads SGHVS; CDR2 reads FQNEAQ. V lost 0 bases to trimming and J lost 5 bases, with 8 bases between them. CDR3 length: 14 amino acids. Here immunoSEQ multiplex PCR was the method, and the copy in TCRdb shows in-frame clones only, minus some. The sample shows around 99,000 clones, approximately 90% of them seen only once. Sequences were obtained from peripheral blood. This chain uses TRBV7-8 with TRBJ1-5; the D is unclear. The receptor's source is a woman aged 25-40 years with acute or convalescent COVID-19. This CDR3 is CASSLAGRDQPQHF. The CDR3 DNA follows: TGTGCCAGCAGCTTAGCAGGGAGAGATCAGCCCCAGCATTTT. Looking up the rest from reference TRBV7-8 and TRBJ1-5 gives the full variable domain: GAGVSQSPRYKVAKRGQDVALRCDPISGHVSLFWYQQALGQGPEFLTYFQNEAQLDKSGLPSDRFFAERPEGSVSTLKIQRTQQEDSAVYLCASSLAGRDQPQHFGDGTRLSIL.